The clone carrying this TCR beta chain has a count of ten or more. This sample is drawn from a study of T cells in Graves' hyperthyroidism and ophthalmopathy. There were TCR beta CDR3 regions amplified from RNA transcripts. Carried out on the TCR CDR3, a first-round RT-PCR used the HTBI primer set. Via MiXCR, TCRdb re-called the multiplex PCR reads, giving one row per CDR3 protein. The table lists about 360,000 distinct CDR3 sequences, approximately 25% of them singletons. The CDR3 is made up of 14 amino acids. Germline assignment: CDR1 MNHNS and CDR2 SASEGT. With 8 bases clipped from V and 5 bases from J, the junction kept 6 bases outside the gene matches.

The clonotype comes from a man aged 45 to 65 with Graves' hyperthyroidism. This rearrangement joins TRBV6-1 to TRBJ2-7; TRBD2 matches 13 bases. Sequenced sample: blood. The CDR3 DNA reads TGTGCCAGCCGGACTAGCGGGAGTCGTGACGAGCAGTACTTC. Protein: CASRTSGSRDEQYF.